A selection of T cell receptor beta chains follows, all from one sample in a study of shared clonotypes between healthy human individuals. TCRdb's table, derived via immunoSEQ multiplex PCR, lists solely in-frame clones and lacks some. Altogether about 1.5 million clones are present, about 96% being singletons, with the ten largest covering roughly 1.2%. Source material: naive CD4+ T cells sorted from blood. The receptors originated from a man aged 30 to 45 in good health. Both conserved end residues are part of each CDR3. D genes are given only for firm matches. Size is stated for part of the rows, as once, few or many counts, or as a class when the clone is expanded.

j_call clone_size d_call v_call cdr3_nt cdr3_aa
TRBJ2-7 NA NA TRBV14 TGTGCCAGCAGCCCGGGCTGGACTCAACTCTACGAGCAGTACTTC CASSPGWTQLYEQYF
TRBJ2-1 NA TRBD1 TRBV6-6 TGTGCCAGCAGTTATGATTGGGACAGGGGCAATGAGCAGTTCTTC CASSYDWDRGNEQFF
TRBJ2-1 NA NA TRBV7-3 TGTGCCAGCGCACCCGAGACCTACAATGAGCAGTTCTTC CASAPETYNEQFF
TRBJ1-2 NA NA TRBV27 TGTGCCAGCAGCCCGGGACTAAGATTCCATGGCTACACCTTC CASSPGLRFHGYTF
TRBJ2-5 NA NA TRBV11-2 TGTGCCAGCAGCTTAGACCAGAGTAGAGGTCTGTTTCCCCCGGAGACCCAGTACTTC CASSLDQSRGLFPPETQYF
TRBJ2-7 NA TRBD2 TRBV5-1 TGCGCCAGCAGCACGGGACTAGCGGGAGATTGGGAGCAGTACTTC CASSTGLAGDWEQYF
TRBJ2-3 few NA TRBV19 TGTGCCAGTAGCTGGACAGACTTTAGCACAGATACGCAGTATTTT CASSWTDFSTDTQYF
TRBJ1-2 NA NA TRBV7-9 TGTGCCAGCAGCTCCTCTGGTTTTGGCTACACCTTC CASSSSGFGYTF
TRBJ2-5 NA TRBD2 TRBV25-1 TGTGCCAGCAGTGACCCGGGACTAGCGTATCAAGAGACCCAGTACTTC CASSDPGLAYQETQYF
TRBJ2-7 NA TRBD1 TRBV30 TGTGCCTGGAGTGTACGGGACAGTGCAGGCTACGAGCAGTACTTC CAWSVRDSAGYEQYF